One sample yielded the 23 T cell receptor beta chains listed below, sequenced in a study of tumor and adjacent non-tumor tissue in lung cancer. This sample's RNA came from whole unsorted tissue. The library came from three nested PCR rounds adapted from ARM-PCR protocols. MiXCR was run by TCRdb on the multiplex PCR reads, yielding one entry per CDR3 protein. The sample consists of 68,000 or so distinct CDR3 sequences, 50% to 60% of them appearing once. Sequencing was performed on lung tumor tissue. Every receptor here comes from a man in his fifties or sixties with non-small cell lung cancer.

Concerning this clonotype: An end of the junction differs from the germline gene, which may be a read error. The chain recombines TRBV10-3 with TRBJ2-5; D gene unclear. Germline V gene data show CDR1 as ENHRY and CDR2 as SYGVKD. The CDR3 consists of 13 residues. This CDR3 is CTISIGSQETQYF. DNA of the CDR3: TGTACCATCAGCATAGGATCACAAGAGACCCAGTACTTC.

The rearrangement links TRBV5-1 to TRBJ2-2; D perhaps matches TRBD1 (7 bases). In germline, CDR1 is SGHRS, CDR2 YFSETQ. V was shortened by 4 bases and J by 4 bases, with 14 bases between the two germline ends. This CDR3 contains 15 residues. The CDR3 sequence is CASSRGTAGTGELFF. The CDR3 DNA reads as TGCGCCAGCAGCCGGGGGACAGCGGGCACCGGGGAGCTGTTTTTT.

The V call is TRBV25-1, the J call TRBJ2-5, with TRBD1 identical over 8 bases. The V gene's germline CDR1 is MGHDK and CDR2 SYGVNS. V trimming: 7 bases; J trimming: 5 bases; junction bases outside the gene matches: 3. This CDR3 comprises 12 residues. CDR3 protein: CASMDRVETQYF. Written as DNA, the CDR3 is TGTGCCAGCATGGACAGGGTTGAGACCCAGTACTTC. Full variable domain (missing parts from reference TRBV25-1 and TRBJ2-5): EADIYQTPRYLVIGTGKKITLECSQTMGHDKMYWYQQDPGMELHLIHYSYGVNSTEKGDLSSESTVSRIRTEHFPLTLESARPSHTSQYLCASMDRVETQYFGPGTRLLVL.

This clonotype was picked up one time. This may stem from a read error, because a much larger clone lies one nucleotide away. The chain combines TRBV18 with TRBJ2-4; perhaps TRBD2 as D (5 bases). With 6 bases removed from V and 4 bases from J, the gap between germline ends came to 19 bases. Germline V gene sequence: CDR1 KGHSH, CDR2 LQKENI. The CDR3 totals 16 residues. This chain's CDR3 is CASSLLERWAKNIQYF. The CDR3 DNA reads as TGTGCCAGCTCCCTACTTGAGCGGTGGGCAAAAAACATTCAGTACTTC.

In the case of this clonotype: In this CDR3 the conserved last residue, phenylalanine or tryptophan, is missing, so a read error is likely. The DNA is omitted, as the CDR3 cannot be located on it reliably, and the CDR3 follows TCRdb's listing. The chain combines TRBV6-6 with TRBJ2-1; the D segment call TRBD2 is taken from the table without a DNA check. The germline V gene has CDR1 MNHNY and CDR2 SVGAGI (reference sequence). From its first to its last residue, the CDR3 has 14 amino acids. The chain's CDR3 is CTSSYEHSPGREFL.

Comment on this clonotype: Its ends do not fully match the called genes, so a read error is possible. This chain joins TRBV5-1 and TRBJ2-5; 10 bases are a match to TRBD2. The germline CDR1 and CDR2 sequences are SGHRS and YFSETQ. This CDR3 comprises 16 residues. The CDR3, as DNA: TGCGCCAGGAGCCCGCTCAGCGGGAGGGCGGAAGAGACCCACTACTTC. It translates to CARSPLSGRAEETHYF.

This clonotype was picked up one time. Possible read error: a much larger clone is one base away. V usage is TRBV5-6 and J usage is TRBJ2-3, with D unresolved. This CDR3 contains 15 residues. CDR1 SGHDT and CDR2 YYEEEE come from the germline V gene. The CDR3 region is CANSLGPGSTDTQYF. The CDR3 region has the DNA TGTGCCAACAGCTTGGGTCCCGGGAGCACAGATACGCAGTATTTT.

Concerning this clonotype itself: At one boundary the junction diverges from the germline segment, which might be a read error. The chain joins TRBV6-6 to TRBJ2-1; either TRBD1 or TRBD2 may supply D (5 bases each). Germline values: CDR1 MNHNY, CDR2 SVGAGI (reference sequence). CDR3 length equals 15 residues. The CDR3 region has the DNA TGTGCCAGCAGTAAACCGGGGCAGGGCTACAATGATCAGTTCTTC. Amino acid sequence: CASSKPGQGYNDQFF.

The J gene is TRBJ1-2, the V gene TRBV4-1, with D perhaps TRBD1 (5 bases). Germline V gene lookup returns CDR1 MGHRA and CDR2 YSYEKL. The CDR3 has 12 residues. Between the trimmed V and J ends, which lost 10 bases and 8 bases, there was a span of 17 bases. The CDR3 loop reads CAITRLGDGYTF. The CDR3 DNA follows: TGCGCCATCACCCGTCTCGGGGACGGCTACACCTTC.

Of note for this clonotype: A much larger clone sits a single nucleotide away, making a read error possible. V gene TRBV29-1 combines with J gene TRBJ1-1; D might be TRBD1 (6 bases). This CDR3 comprises 15 residues. V lost 4 bases, J lost 3 bases, and 18 bases lay in between. Germline V gene data show CDR1 as SQVTM and CDR2 as ANQGSEA. The CDR3 sequence is CSVGTRGRGDTEAFF. The CDR3 DNA reads TGCAGCGTTGGGACCCGGGGGCGGGGGGACACTGAAGCTTTCTTT.

For this clonotype: The junction departs from germline at one end; a sequencing error may be responsible. The chain links TRBV11-2 to TRBJ2-1, with 8 bases that match TRBD2. Germline lookup yields CDR1 SGHAT and CDR2 FQNNGV. This CDR3 contains 17 residues. The DNA of the CDR3 is TGTGCCAGCAGCCGAACCGGGACTAGAGGATCTTACAATGTGCAGTTCTTC. Amino acids: CASSRTGTRGSYNVQFF.

As to this clonotype: The junction departs from the called germline gene at one end, perhaps through a read error. The chain uses TRBV11-1 and TRBJ2-7; no reliable D call. The CDR3 is 14 amino acids. The germline gives CDR1 SGHAT, CDR2 FQDESV (reference sequence). The CDR3 sequence: CASSSSQGFYEQYF. For the CDR3, the DNA is TGTGCCAGCAGCTCATCGCAAGGATTCTACGAGCAATACTTC.

Details on this clonotype: Just one base apart from a much larger clone, this may be a read error. This sequence joins TRBV12-3 or TRBV12-4 and TRBJ2-2, with TRBD2 identical over 7 bases. The CDR3 contains 17 residues. J lost 3 bases, V lost 7 bases, and 14 bases had no gene match. The CDR3 DNA reads as TGTGCCAGCATCCCTCGGAATAGCGGGCTTTACACCGGGGAGCTGTTTTTT. This encodes CASIPRNSGLYTGELFF.

This clonotype has a handful of counts. CDR3 sequence (DNA): TGCAGTGCTTTCAACAATGAGCAGTTCTTC. This sequence encodes CSAFNNEQFF. V gene TRBV20-1 combines with J gene TRBJ2-1, with D unclear. The V gene's germline CDR1 is DFQATT and CDR2 SNEGSKA (reference sequence). CDR3 length: 10 amino acids. V shed 5 bases and J shed 5 bases, with 4 bases lying between them.

This clonotype was picked up many times. Mismatch with germline at one junction end may stem from a read error. V usage is TRBV5-4 and J usage is TRBJ1-1; D not certain. Per germline, CDR1 SGHNT and CDR2 YYREEE (reference sequence). CDR3 length: 13 amino acids. CDR3 protein: CASSLDGNSEAFF. CDR3 DNA sequence: TGTGCCAGCAGCCTAGACGGGAACTCTGAAGCTTTCTTT.

This clonotype was found a few times. The V call is TRBV9, the J call TRBJ2-3, with D perhaps being TRBD1 or TRBD2 (6 bases each). Germline V gene data show CDR1 as SGDLS and CDR2 as YYNGEE. The CDR3 loop spans 15 amino acids. Trimming cost V 0 bases and J 4 bases, with 12 bases left between them. The CDR3 reads CASSVAGAPADTQYF. Here the CDR3 DNA reads TGTGCCAGCAGCGTAGCGGGGGCCCCCGCAGATACGCAGTATTTT.

This clonotype was seen ten or more times. The chain uses TRBV10-2 and TRBJ2-3; 8 bases align to TRBD1. CDR3 length equals 14 residues. V lost 6 bases to trimming and J lost 1 base; unmatched junction nucleotides: 3. Germline V CDR1 and CDR2: WSHSY, SAAADI. The CDR3 loop is CASRTTGGTDTQYF. Written as DNA, the CDR3 is TGCGCCAGCAGGACGACAGGGGGCACAGATACGCAGTATTTT.

The V gene is TRBV7-8, the J gene TRBJ2-7; possible D gene TRBD2, 6 bases. V was pared by 2 bases and J by 7 bases, with 18 bases between. The CDR3 totals 15 residues. Germline V gene data show CDR1 as SGHVS and CDR2 as FQNEAQ. The CDR3 DNA reads as TGTGCCAGCAGCTTAAGGAGGGGTGACTCCCAAGAGCAGTACTTC. Its protein product is CASSLRRGDSQEQYF. The complete variable domain, with remaining parts taken from reference TRBV7-8 and TRBJ2-7, reads GAGVSQSPRYKVAKRGQDVALRCDPISGHVSLFWYQQALGQGPEFLTYFQNEAQLDKSGLPSDRFFAERPEGSVSTLKIQRTQQEDSAVYLCASSLRRGDSQEQYFGPGTRLTVT.

This clonotype was picked up one time. The rearrangement links TRBV12-3 or TRBV12-4 to TRBJ1-1; 7 bases fit TRBD1. J lost 7 bases, V lost 10 bases, and 12 bases had no gene match. The CDR3 contains 13 residues. The CDR3 DNA sequence: TGTGCCAACGGGGAAACAGGGGAAGGTGAAGCTTTCTTT. Protein: CANGETGEGEAFF.

DNA of the CDR3: TGTGCCATCAGTGGGGCTAGCGGGACAACCCGGGAGCTGTTTTTT. Translating it yields CAISGASGTTRELFF. The chain has TRBV10-3 and TRBJ2-2; 9 bases align to TRBD2. CDR1 ENHRY and CDR2 SYGVKD come from the germline V gene. V trimming: 4 bases; J trimming: 9 bases; junction bases outside the gene matches: 9. The CDR3 length is 15 residues.

Of note for this clonotype: The junction shows a germline mismatch at one end, possibly a read error. The gene calls are TRBV11-1 and TRBJ2-5, with D unclear. Germline lookup yields CDR1 SGHAT and CDR2 FQDESV (reference sequence). CDR3 length: 14 residues. In nucleotides, the CDR3 is TGTGCCAGCAACTTAAGTCGGAGCCAAGGGACCCAGTACTTC. Amino acids: CASNLSRSQGTQYF. The variable domain in full, completed from reference TRBV11-1 and TRBJ2-5, reads EAEVAQSPRYKITEKSQAVAFWCDPISGHATLYWYRQILGQGPELLVQFQDESVVDDSQLPKDRFSAERLKGVDSTLKIQPAELGDSAMYLCASNLSRSQGTQYFGPGTRLLVL.

There are a few counts of this clonotype. It may be a read error: a sequence one base away is much more abundant. The chain has TRBV12-3 or TRBV12-4 and TRBJ2-3; no clear D. With 6 bases removed from V and 4 bases from J, the gap between germline ends came to 8 bases. CDR3 size: 12 residues. The CDR3 loop is CASRDTPDTQYF. In DNA, the CDR3 is TGTGCCAGCAGAGACACGCCAGATACGCAGTATTTT.

This clonotype was detected many times. The chain is built from TRBV14 and TRBJ1-6; D is undetermined. CDR3 length: 15 residues. V lost 1 base to trimming and J lost 4 bases, with 8 bases between them. CDR1 is SGHDN and CDR2 is FVKESK in the germline V gene. CDR3 protein: CASSQGVVYNSPLHF. The CDR3 bases are TGTGCCAGCAGCCAAGGGGTAGTGTATAATTCACCCCTCCACTTT.